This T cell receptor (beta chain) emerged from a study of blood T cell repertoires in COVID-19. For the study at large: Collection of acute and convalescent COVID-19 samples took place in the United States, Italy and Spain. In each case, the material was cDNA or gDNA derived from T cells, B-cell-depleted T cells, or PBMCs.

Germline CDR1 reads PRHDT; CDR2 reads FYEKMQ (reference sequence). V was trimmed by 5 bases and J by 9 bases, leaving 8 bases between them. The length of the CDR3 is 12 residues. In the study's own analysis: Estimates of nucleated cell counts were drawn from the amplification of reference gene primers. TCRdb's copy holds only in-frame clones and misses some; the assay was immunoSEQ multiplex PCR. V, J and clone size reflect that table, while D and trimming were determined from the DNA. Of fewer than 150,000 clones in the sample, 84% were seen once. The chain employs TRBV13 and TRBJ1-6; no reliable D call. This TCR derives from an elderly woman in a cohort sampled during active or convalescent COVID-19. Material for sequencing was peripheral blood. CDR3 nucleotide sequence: TGTGCCAGCAGCCCCCCCGGTTCACCCCTCCACTTT. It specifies CASSPPGSPLHF.